The 20 T cell receptor beta chains given below trace back to one sample, sequenced in a study of T-cell memory formation after mild COVID-19. MiXCR, run by TCRdb on the 5' RACE reads, gives a single entry per CDR3 protein. The repertoire holds around 390,000 distinct CDR3 sequences, around a sixth seen once, with about 22% in the top ten. Sequenced sample: PBMCs or a T cell subset sorted from them (not recorded which). Receptor source: a man aged 18 to 35 who had mild COVID-19 (a few samples of this study predate the infection). Cell type and time point are not known.

The chain carries TRBV15 and TRBJ1-4; D might be TRBD1 (5 bases). CDR1 is LNHNV, CDR2 YYDKDF, per germline (reference sequence). The CDR3 loop spans 15 amino acids. V was cut by 1 base and J by 7 bases, with 13 bases left in between. CDR3 DNA sequence: TGTGCCACCAGCAGAGGCGCGGGGGGAGGTGAAAAACTGTTTTTT. Protein: CATSRGAGGGEKLFF.

This clonotype showed up just a few times. This chain connects TRBV7-9 to TRBJ2-6; TRBD2 is a possible D gene (5 bases). The CDR3 extends over 16 amino acids. The V gene lost 5 bases and the J gene lost 0 bases, with 11 bases spanning the gap. Germline V gives CDR1 SEHNR, CDR2 FQNEAQ (reference sequence). CDR3 DNA sequence: TGTGCCAGCAGCCAAGGCGGGTTCTCTGGGGCCAACGTCCTGACTTTC. Translating it yields CASSQGGFSGANVLTF.

Only a few counts were recorded for this clonotype. The junction departs from the called germline gene at one end, perhaps through a read error. The J gene is TRBJ2-5, the V gene TRBV7-7; D remains unclear. CDR1 is SSHAT, CDR2 FNYEAQ, per germline (reference sequence). There are 14 residues in the CDR3. As DNA, the CDR3 is TGTGCTAGCAGCTTAGCCGCGTACCAAGAGACCCAGTACTTC. It specifies CASSLAAYQETQYF.

This clonotype was recorded a few times. The chain has TRBV27 and TRBJ2-3; possible D gene TRBD2, 6 bases. CDR1 is MNHEY and CDR2 is SMNVEV in the germline V gene (reference sequence). V was cut by 5 bases and J by 1 base, with 13 bases left in between. This CDR3 has 15 residues. CDR3 DNA: TGTGCCAGCAGTGAAAAGCGGGCTCGCACAGATACGCAGTATTTT. It codes for CASSEKRARTDTQYF.

The chain recombines TRBV24-1 with TRBJ1-2; D is ambiguous. The CDR3 is 14 residues long. V dropped 2 bases and J dropped 6 bases, with 12 bases sitting between them. Germline V lookup: CDR1 KGHDR, CDR2 SFDVKD. CDR3 bases: TGTGCCACCAGTGATTCGCCCGGCGGAGATGGCTACACCTTC. The encoded protein is CATSDSPGGDGYTF.

This clonotype was recorded many times. V gene TRBV4-2 combines with J gene TRBJ2-5; 13 nucleotides match TRBD2. The CDR3 totals 18 residues. The V gene end was trimmed by 4 bases and the J gene end by 1 base; junction bases not matched to a gene: 9. Looked up from germline, CDR1 is LGHNA and CDR2 is YNFKEQ. CDR3 nucleotides: TGTGCCAGCAGCCGCGAACCCCGGACTAGCGGGGGCCAAGAGACCCAGTACTTC. It specifies CASSREPRTSGGQETQYF.

J is TRBJ1-2 and V is TRBV5-4, with 7 bases matching TRBD1. This CDR3 has 15 amino acids. Germline V gives CDR1 SGHNT, CDR2 YYREEE (reference sequence). After removal of 4 bases from V and 3 bases from J, the junction contained 9 bases not matched to a gene. CDR3 loop: CASSRARDSHYGYTF. CDR3 DNA: TGTGCCAGCAGCAGGGCCCGGGACAGCCACTATGGCTACACCTTC.

CDR3 nucleotides: TGTGCCAGTAGTGGGACAGGGAGGGGGGAAGATACGCAGTATTTT. This gives the protein CASSGTGRGEDTQYF. The chain recombines TRBV19 with TRBJ2-3, with TRBD1 identical over 9 bases. This CDR3 comprises 15 residues. V shed 5 bases, J shed 5 bases, and the junction held 8 bases outside the gene matches. Germline lookup yields CDR1 LNHDA and CDR2 SQIVND (reference sequence).

The chain carries TRBV7-9 and TRBJ2-5; weak D call: TRBD2 (6 bases). Per germline, CDR1 SEHNR and CDR2 FQNEAQ (reference sequence). The CDR3 runs 16 residues. The V end lost 1 base, the J end lost 5 bases, and 17 bases lay between the germline ends. CDR3 nucleotides: TGTGCCAGCAGCTTAGATTTGTCAGGGAGGTCGGAGACCCAGTACTTC. Encoded protein: CASSLDLSGRSETQYF.

The V and J genes are TRBV7-2 and TRBJ2-5; TRBD2 matches 10 bases. This CDR3 has 16 amino acids. V lost 5 bases to trimming and J lost 4 bases; unmatched junction nucleotides: 10. The germline V gene has CDR1 SGHTA and CDR2 FQGNSA. As DNA, the CDR3 is TGTGCCAGCAGCCTCCGTCCCAGCGGGGGGGCAGAGACCCAGTACTTC. It codes for CASSLRPSGGAETQYF. Based on the CDR3 plus reference TRBV7-2 and TRBJ2-5, the full variable domain is GAGVSQSPSNKVTEKGKDVELRCDPISGHTALYWYRQSLGQGLEFLIYFQGNSAPDKSGLPSDRFSAERTGGSVSTLTIQRTQQEDSAVYLCASSLRPSGGAETQYFGPGTRLLVL.

The chain links TRBV12-3 or TRBV12-4 to TRBJ2-5, with 9 bases identical to TRBD1. This CDR3 spans 16 amino acids. The J segment lost 5 bases and the V segment lost 5 bases, leaving 12 bases of the junction unmatched. CDR3 in DNA: TGTGCCAGCAGTCCAGAGGTTGGGACAGGGTTGGAGACCCAGTACTTC. Its protein product is CASSPEVGTGLETQYF.

Many counts were recorded for this clonotype. The V and J genes are TRBV7-9 and TRBJ2-2; 9 bases agree with TRBD1. The V and J ends lost 4 bases and 4 bases, in that order; junction bases with no gene match: 7. This CDR3 has 16 amino acids. From germline, CDR1 is SEHNR and CDR2 FQNEAQ (reference sequence). This CDR3 is CASSSPGTGTTGELFF. CDR3 DNA: TGTGCCAGCAGCTCCCCCGGGACAGGGACCACCGGGGAGCTGTTTTTT.

This clonotype was counted a few times. The chain carries TRBV5-1 and TRBJ1-4; D not resolved. With 4 bases removed from V and 5 bases from J, the gap between germline ends came to 15 bases. CDR3 size: 15 residues. Looked up from germline, CDR1 is SGHRS and CDR2 is YFSETQ. The CDR3 region has the DNA TGCGCCAGCAGCCCCGAAGGTGTATTAAATGAAAAACTGTTTTTT. This codes for CASSPEGVLNEKLFF.

The chain links TRBV28 to TRBJ1-5, with D perhaps matching TRBD1 (6 bases). The germline CDR1 and CDR2 sequences are MDHEN and SYDVKM. Trimming pared 0 bases from V and 0 bases from J, leaving 9 bases between. CDR3 length: 16 amino acids. The CDR3 bases are TGTGCCAGCAGTTTATGGGGACAAATTAGCAATCAGCCCCAGCATTTT. This sequence encodes CASSLWGQISNQPQHF.

This clonotype was seen a few times. The V gene is TRBV12-5, the J gene TRBJ2-2; unclear D gene. CDR3 length equals 13 residues. Trimming took off 3 bases at V and 1 base at J, with 3 bases between the two ends. Germline V gene lookup returns CDR1 LGHNT and CDR2 FRNRAP. The CDR3 sequence: CASGLENTGELFF. DNA for the CDR3: TGTGCTAGTGGTTTAGAGAACACCGGGGAGCTGTTTTTT.

This clonotype was counted only a few times. V gene TRBV12-3 or TRBV12-4 combines with J gene TRBJ1-2; D is ambiguous. This CDR3 has 13 residues. Trimming cost V 3 bases and J 2 bases, with 7 bases left between them. The CDR3 protein is CASSFSGNYGYTF. As DNA, the CDR3 is TGTGCCAGCAGTTTCAGCGGGAACTATGGCTACACCTTC.

The chain combines TRBV5-1 with TRBJ2-3; 7 bases are a match to TRBD1. After removal of 4 bases from V and 4 bases from J, the junction contained 9 bases not matched to a gene. This CDR3 has 15 residues. Germline V CDR1 and CDR2: SGHRS, YFSETQ. The CDR3 region is CASSPRGGRADTQYF. The CDR3 DNA reads as TGCGCCAGCAGCCCCAGAGGGGGCAGAGCAGATACGCAGTATTTT.

This clonotype was counted only a few times. The V call is TRBV24-1, the J call TRBJ2-3, with a weak D call TRBD1 (5 bases). The CDR3 length is 14 residues. V gave up 3 bases and J gave up 4 bases, with 10 bases separating them. The germline V gene encodes CDR1 KGHDR and CDR2 SFDVKD. CDR3: CATSDNQGADTQYF. As DNA, the CDR3 is TGTGCCACCAGTGATAACCAGGGCGCAGATACGCAGTATTTT.

This clonotype was detected a few times. The chain has TRBV7-3 and TRBJ1-1; D may be TRBD1 (5 bases). The ends were cut back, 4 bases at V and 3 bases at J, with 12 bases in the middle. The CDR3 sequence is 14 residues long. Germline V gene sequence: CDR1 SGHTA, CDR2 FQGTGA. Here the CDR3 DNA reads TGTGCCAGCAGCTACATGGGGGGTGACACTGAAGCTTTCTTT. It specifies CASSYMGGDTEAFF.

The J gene is TRBJ2-5, the V gene TRBV3-1, with D perhaps TRBD1 (6 bases). CDR1 and CDR2 from the germline V gene are LGHDT and YNNKEL (reference sequence). This CDR3 has 15 amino acids. V shed 3 bases and J shed 5 bases, with 16 bases lying between them. The CDR3 DNA is TGTGCCAGCAGCCATGGGACACCCTTGGGGGAGACCCAGTACTTC. Residues: CASSHGTPLGETQYF.